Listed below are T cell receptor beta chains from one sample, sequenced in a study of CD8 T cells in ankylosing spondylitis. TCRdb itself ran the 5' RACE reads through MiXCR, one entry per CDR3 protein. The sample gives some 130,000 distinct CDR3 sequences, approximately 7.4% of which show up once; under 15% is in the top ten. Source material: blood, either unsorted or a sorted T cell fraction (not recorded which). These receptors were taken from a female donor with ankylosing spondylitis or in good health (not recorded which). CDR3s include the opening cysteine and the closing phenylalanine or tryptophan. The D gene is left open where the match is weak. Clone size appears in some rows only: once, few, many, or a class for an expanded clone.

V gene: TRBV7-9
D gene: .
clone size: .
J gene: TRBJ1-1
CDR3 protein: CASTVQGDTEAFF
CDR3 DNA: TGTGCCAGCACGGTCCAAGGGGACACTGAAGCTTTCTTT

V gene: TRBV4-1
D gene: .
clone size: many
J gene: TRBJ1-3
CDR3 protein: CASSQGSPRTVGNTIYF
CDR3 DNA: TGCGCCAGCAGCCAAGGTTCCCCTAGGACAGTTGGAAACACCATATATTTT

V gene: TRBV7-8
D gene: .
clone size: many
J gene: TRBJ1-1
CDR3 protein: CASSLGEYNGNTEAFF
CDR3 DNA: TGTGCCAGCAGCTTGGGGGAATATAATGGGAACACTGAAGCTTTCTTT

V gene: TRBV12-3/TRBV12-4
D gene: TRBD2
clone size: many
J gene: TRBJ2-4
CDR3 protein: CASSSGLAEAKNIQYF
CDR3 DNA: TGTGCCAGCAGTTCCGGACTAGCCGAAGCCAAAAACATTCAGTACTTC

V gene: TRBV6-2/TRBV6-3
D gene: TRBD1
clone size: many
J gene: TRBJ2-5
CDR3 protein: CASRYRGRETQYF
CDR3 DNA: TGTGCCAGCAGATACAGGGGGCGTGAGACCCAGTACTTC

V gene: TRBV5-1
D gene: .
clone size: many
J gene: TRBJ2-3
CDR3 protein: CASSLLAPKADTQYF
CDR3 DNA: TGCGCCAGCAGCTTGTTAGCTCCCAAGGCAGATACGCAGTATTTT

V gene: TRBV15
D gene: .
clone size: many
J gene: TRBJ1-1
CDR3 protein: CATSRDRPGDLGTEAFF
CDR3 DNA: TGTGCCACCAGCAGAGATCGGCCAGGGGATCTAGGCACTGAAGCTTTCTTT

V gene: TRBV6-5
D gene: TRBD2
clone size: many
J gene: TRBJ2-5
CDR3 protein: CASSYSSTSGGTQYF
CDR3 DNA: TGTGCCAGCAGTTACTCATCGACTAGCGGCGGGACCCAGTACTTC

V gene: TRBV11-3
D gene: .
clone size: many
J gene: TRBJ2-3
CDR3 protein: CASSLGGSTSTDTQYF
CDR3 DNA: TGTGCCAGCAGCTTAGGGGGCAGCACTAGCACAGATACGCAGTATTTT

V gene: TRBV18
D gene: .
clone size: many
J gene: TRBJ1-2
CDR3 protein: CASSPEVVHNYGYTF
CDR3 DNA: TGTGCCAGCTCACCAGAAGTTGTACATAACTATGGCTACACCTTC

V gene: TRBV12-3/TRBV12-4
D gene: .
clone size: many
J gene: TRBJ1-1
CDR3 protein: CASSFGDTEAFF
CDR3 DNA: TGTGCCAGCAGTTTTGGGGACACTGAAGCTTTCTTT

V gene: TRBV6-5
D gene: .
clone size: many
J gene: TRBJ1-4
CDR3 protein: CASSYGAAATNEKLFF
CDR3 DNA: TGTGCCAGCAGTTACGGGGCGGCTGCAACTAATGAAAAACTGTTTTTT

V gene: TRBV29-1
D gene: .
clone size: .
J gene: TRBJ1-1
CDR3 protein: CSVGYPVGNTEAFF
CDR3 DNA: TGCAGCGTTGGCTATCCTGTGGGGAACACTGAAGCTTTCTTT

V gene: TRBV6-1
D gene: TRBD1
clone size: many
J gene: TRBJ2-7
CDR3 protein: CASSFYGTGYRSYEQYF
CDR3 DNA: TGTGCCAGCAGCTTCTACGGGACAGGATACCGCTCCTACGAGCAGTACTTC

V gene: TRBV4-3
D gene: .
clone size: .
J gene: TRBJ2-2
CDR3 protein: CASSQDPRAANTGELFF
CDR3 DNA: TGCGCCAGCAGCCAAGATCCGCGGGCGGCTAACACCGGGGAGCTGTTTTTT

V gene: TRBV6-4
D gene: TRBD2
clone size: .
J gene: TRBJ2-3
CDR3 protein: CASSEQRGVDTHYF
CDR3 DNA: TGTGCCAGCAGTGAGCAGCGGGGGGTTGATACGCACTATTTT

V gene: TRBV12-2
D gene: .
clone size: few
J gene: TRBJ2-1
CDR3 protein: CASRLTRVNEQFF
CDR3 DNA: TGTGCAAGTCGCTTGACAAGGGTAAATGAGCAGTTCTTC

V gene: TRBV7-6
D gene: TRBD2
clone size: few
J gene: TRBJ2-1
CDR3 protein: CASSPGLAGLQNEQFF
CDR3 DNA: TGTGCCAGCAGCCCAGGACTAGCGGGGCTCCAAAATGAGCAGTTCTTC

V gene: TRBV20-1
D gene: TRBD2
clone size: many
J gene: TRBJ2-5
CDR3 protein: CSARRTSGGPQETQYF
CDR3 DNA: TGCAGTGCTCGGCGAACTAGCGGGGGACCTCAAGAGACCCAGTACTTC

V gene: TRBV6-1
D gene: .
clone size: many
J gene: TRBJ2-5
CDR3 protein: CAGGQNQETQYF
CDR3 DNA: TGTGCAGGGGGGCAGAACCAAGAGACCCAGTACTTC

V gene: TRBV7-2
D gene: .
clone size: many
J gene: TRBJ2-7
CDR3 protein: CASSLLSYPDYEQYF
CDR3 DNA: TGTGCCAGCAGCTTATTGAGCTACCCGGACTACGAGCAGTACTTC

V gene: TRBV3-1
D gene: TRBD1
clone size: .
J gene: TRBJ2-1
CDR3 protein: CASIDRGNNEQFF
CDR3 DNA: TGTGCCAGCATCGACAGGGGCAACAATGAGCAGTTCTTC

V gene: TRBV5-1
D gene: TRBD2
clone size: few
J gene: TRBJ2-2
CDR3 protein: CASSPGGGIDTGELFF
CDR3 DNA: TGCGCCAGCAGCCCCGGGGGGGGTATCGACACCGGGGAGCTGTTTTTT

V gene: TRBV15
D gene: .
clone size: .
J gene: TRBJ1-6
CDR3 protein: CATAEGLNSPLHF
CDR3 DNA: TGTGCCACCGCCGAGGGGTTGAATTCACCCCTCCACTTT

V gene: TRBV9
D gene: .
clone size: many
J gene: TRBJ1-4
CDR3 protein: CASSATVAANEKLFF
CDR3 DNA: TGTGCCAGCAGCGCGACAGTTGCGGCTAATGAAAAACTGTTTTTT

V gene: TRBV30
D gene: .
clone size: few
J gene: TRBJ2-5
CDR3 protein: CAWSAGETQYF
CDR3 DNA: TGTGCCTGGAGTGCGGGCGAGACCCAGTACTTC